This TCR beta chain is from a study of blood T cell repertoires in COVID-19. This CDR3 is 15 amino acids long. The germline V and J ends were trimmed by 1 base and 0 bases, with 10 bases remaining between them. The germline gives CDR1 LGHNA, CDR2 YSLEER. In the authors' methods: Amplifying reference gene primers gave estimates of nucleated cell counts. Libraries were prepared by immunoSEQ multiplex PCR; TCRdb keeps only in-frame clonotypes and omits some of them. V, J and clone size are taken as reported in that table, and D and trimming were inferred from the DNA itself. The sample includes around 170,000 clones, roughly 70% of them seen just once.

This sequence originates from a woman older than 75 with acute or convalescent COVID-19. Sequencing used peripheral blood. This rearrangement joins TRBV4-3 to TRBJ2-7; D ambiguous. The CDR3 DNA is TGCGCCAGCAGCCAAGCCGCGACTGGCTCCTACGAGCAGTACTTC. Translation gives CASSQAATGSYEQYF.